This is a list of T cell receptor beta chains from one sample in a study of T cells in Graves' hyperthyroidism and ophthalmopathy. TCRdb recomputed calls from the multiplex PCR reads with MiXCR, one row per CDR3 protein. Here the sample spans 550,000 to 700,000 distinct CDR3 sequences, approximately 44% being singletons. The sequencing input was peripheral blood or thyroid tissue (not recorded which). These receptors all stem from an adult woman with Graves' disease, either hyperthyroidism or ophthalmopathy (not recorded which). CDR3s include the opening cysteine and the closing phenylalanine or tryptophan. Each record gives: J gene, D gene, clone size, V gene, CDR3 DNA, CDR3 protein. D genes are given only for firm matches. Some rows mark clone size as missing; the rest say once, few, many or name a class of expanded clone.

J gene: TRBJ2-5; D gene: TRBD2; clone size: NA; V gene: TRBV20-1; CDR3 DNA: TGCAGTGCTCGCCCGGGGGGAAGGGTTAGCAATCAGCCCCAGTACTTC; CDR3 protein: CSARPGGRVSNQPQYF
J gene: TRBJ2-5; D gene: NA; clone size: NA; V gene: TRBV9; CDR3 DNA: TGTGCCAGCAGCGTGGAGGGTTTTGAGGGCGAGACCCAGTACTTC; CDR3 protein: CASSVEGFEGETQYF
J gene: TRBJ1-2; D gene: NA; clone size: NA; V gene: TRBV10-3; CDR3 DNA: TGTGCCATCAGTGGACAAGGCGACTATGGCTGCACCTTC; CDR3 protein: CAISGQGDYGCTF
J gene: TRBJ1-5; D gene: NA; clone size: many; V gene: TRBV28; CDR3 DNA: TGTGCCAGCAGCCTGCGGGGCCAGCCCCAGCATTTT; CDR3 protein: CASSLRGQPQHF
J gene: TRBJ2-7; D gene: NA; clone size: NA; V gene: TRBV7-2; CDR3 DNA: TGTGCCAGCAGCCAGGTTGGTCAAAGTCACCACGAGCAGTACTTC; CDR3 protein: CASSQVGQSHHEQYF
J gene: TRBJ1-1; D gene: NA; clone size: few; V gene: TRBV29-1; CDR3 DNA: TGCAGCGTGTTCGGACCTCTGGGCACTGAAGCTTTCTTT; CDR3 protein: CSVFGPLGTEAFF
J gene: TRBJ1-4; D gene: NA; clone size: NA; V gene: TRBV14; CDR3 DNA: TGTGCCAGCAGCTCTAAAGGTGAAAAACTGTTTTTT; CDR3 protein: CASSSKGEKLFF
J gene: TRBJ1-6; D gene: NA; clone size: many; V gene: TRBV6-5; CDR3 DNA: TGTGCCAGCAGTTCCGGGGAATCACCCCTCCACTTT; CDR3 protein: CASSSGESPLHF
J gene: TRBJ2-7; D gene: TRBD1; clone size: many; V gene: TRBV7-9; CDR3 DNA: TGTGCCAGCAGCTTAACAGGGGGCCAGTACTTC; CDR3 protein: CASSLTGGQYF
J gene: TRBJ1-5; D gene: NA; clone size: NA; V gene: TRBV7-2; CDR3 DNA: TGTGCCAGCAGCCCCACTCGGGAGCCCCAGCATTTT; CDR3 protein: CASSPTREPQHF
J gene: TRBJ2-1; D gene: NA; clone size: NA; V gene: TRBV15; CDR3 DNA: TGTGCCACCAGCAGAGACCAACTCTCAAGAGATGGCGATGAGCAGTTCTTC; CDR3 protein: CATSRDQLSRDGDEQFF
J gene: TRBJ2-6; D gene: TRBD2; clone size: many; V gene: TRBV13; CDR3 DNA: TGTGCCAGCAGCCCTCGACTAGCGGGCGTGACCTCTGGGGCCAACGTCCTGACTTTC; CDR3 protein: CASSPRLAGVTSGANVLTF
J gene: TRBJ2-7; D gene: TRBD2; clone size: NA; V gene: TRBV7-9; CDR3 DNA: TGTGCCAGCAGCTTAGGAACGTCTAGCGGGGCCTACGAGCAGTACTTC; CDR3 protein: CASSLGTSSGAYEQYF
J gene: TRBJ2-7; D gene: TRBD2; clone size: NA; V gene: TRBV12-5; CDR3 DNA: TGTGCTAGTGGTTTGTTTAGCGGGAAGTACTCCTACGAGCAGTACTTC; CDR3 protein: CASGLFSGKYSYEQYF
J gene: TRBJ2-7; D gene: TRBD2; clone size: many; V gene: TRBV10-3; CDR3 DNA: TGTGCCATCAGTGGGGTACTAGCGGGAGATCGCCACGAGCAGTACTTC; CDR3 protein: CAISGVLAGDRHEQYF
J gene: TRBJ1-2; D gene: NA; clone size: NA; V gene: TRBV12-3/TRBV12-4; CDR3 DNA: TGTGCCAGCAGTTCCCCAGGGCCGGATGGCTACACCTTC; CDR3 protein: CASSSPGPDGYTF
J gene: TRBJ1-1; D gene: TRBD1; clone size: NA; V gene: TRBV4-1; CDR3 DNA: TGCGCCAGCAGCTACACTGACAGGGGGCGATTCCCCCACACTGAAGCTTTCTTT; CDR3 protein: CASSYTDRGRFPHTEAFF
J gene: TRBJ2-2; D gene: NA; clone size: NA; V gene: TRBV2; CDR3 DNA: TGTGCCAGCAGTGAACTGGGGGGTACCGGGGAGCTGTTTTTT; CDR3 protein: CASSELGGTGELFF
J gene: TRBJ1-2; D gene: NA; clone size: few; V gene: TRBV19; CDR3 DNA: TGTGCCAGTAGCCGAGGATCCGGAGCTAACTATGGCTACACCTTC; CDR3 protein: CASSRGSGANYGYTF
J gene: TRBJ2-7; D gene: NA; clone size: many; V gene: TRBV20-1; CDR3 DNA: TGCAGTGCTAGTAGTCGGGGGATTTCCTACGAGCAGTACTTC; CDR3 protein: CSASSRGISYEQYF
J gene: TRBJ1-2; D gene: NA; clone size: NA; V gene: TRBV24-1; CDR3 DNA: TGTGCCAGCAGTGATTTCAGCGAGCAGTACGGCTATGGCTACACCTTC; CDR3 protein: CASSDFSEQYGYGYTF
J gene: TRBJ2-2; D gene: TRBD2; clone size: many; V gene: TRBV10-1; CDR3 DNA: TGCGCCAGCAGTAGCGGGATCGAGCGCGGGGAGCTGTTTTTT; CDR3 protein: CASSSGIERGELFF
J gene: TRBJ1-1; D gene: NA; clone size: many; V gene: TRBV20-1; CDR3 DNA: TGCAGTGCCCGCAGAGTCCCTGAAGCTTTCTTT; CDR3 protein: CSARRVPEAFF
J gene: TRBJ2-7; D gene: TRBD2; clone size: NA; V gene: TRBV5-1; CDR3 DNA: TGCGCCAGCAGCTCAAGACTAGCGGGAGCCGAGCAGTACTTC; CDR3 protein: CASSSRLAGAEQYF
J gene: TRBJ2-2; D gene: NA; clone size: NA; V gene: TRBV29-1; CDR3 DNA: TGCAGTGCGGGACGCACCGGGGAGCTGTTTTTT; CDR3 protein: CSAGRTGELFF
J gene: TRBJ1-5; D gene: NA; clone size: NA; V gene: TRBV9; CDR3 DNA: TGTGCCACGTCAAGTTGGACAGCTAATCAGCCCCAGCATTTT; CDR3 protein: CATSSWTANQPQHF
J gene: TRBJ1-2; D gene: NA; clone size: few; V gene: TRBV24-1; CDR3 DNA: TGTGCCGGGGGGGCCTCGGATGGCTACACCTTC; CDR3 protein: CAGGASDGYTF
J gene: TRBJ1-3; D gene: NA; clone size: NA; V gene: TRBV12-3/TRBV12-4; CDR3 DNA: TGTGCCAGCGCCACAGGCTCTGGAAACACCATATATTTT; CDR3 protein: CASATGSGNTIYF
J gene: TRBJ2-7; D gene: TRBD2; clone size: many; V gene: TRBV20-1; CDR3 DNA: TGCAGTGCCACGGGACTAGCGGGAGTTGATCGCGAGCAGTACTTC; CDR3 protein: CSATGLAGVDREQYF
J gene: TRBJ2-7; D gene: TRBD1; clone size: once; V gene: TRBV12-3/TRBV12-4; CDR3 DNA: TGTGCCAGCAGTTTTGGACAGGGGGCGGGCGTGCAGTACTTC; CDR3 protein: CASSFGQGAGVQYF
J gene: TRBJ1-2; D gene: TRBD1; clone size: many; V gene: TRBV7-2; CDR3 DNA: TGTGCCAGCAGCTTGGACAGGGAGAACTATGGCTACACCTTC; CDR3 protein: CASSLDRENYGYTF